One sample yielded the 27 T cell receptor beta chains listed below, sequenced in a study of cytomegalovirus exposure and HLA in healthy donors. Assay used: immunoSEQ multiplex PCR; TCRdb lists only in-frame clones, some missing. The data contain 130,000 to 150,000 clones, roughly 86% of them singletons. Sequenced input: PBMCs. Receptors were obtained from a man aged 18 to 30 in good health and CMV-seropositive.

The J gene is TRBJ2-7, the V gene TRBV5-8; D perhaps matches TRBD2 (6 bases). The V gene's germline CDR1 is SGHTS and CDR2 YDEGEE. V was shortened by 6 bases and J by 3 bases, with 19 bases between the two germline ends. CDR3 length: 15 amino acids. CDR3 DNA: TGTGCCAGCAAGCGGGTTGGGATAAAGCACTACGAGCAGTACTTC. Residues: CASKRVGIKHYEQYF. The full variable domain, completed using reference TRBV5-8 and TRBJ2-7, is EAGVTQSPTHLIKTRGQQATLRCSPISGHTSVYWYQQALGLGLQFLLWYDEGEERNRGNFPPRFSGRQFPNYSSELNVNALELEDSALYLCASKRVGIKHYEQYFGPGTRLTVT.

This clone was seen once. The chain joins TRBV29-1 to TRBJ1-2; 8 bases are a match to TRBD1. Germline V gene data show CDR1 as SQVTM and CDR2 as ANQGSEA. V lost 4 bases and J lost 6; bases outside the gene matches: 1. The CDR3 runs to 11 residues. CDR3 in amino acids: CSVGDRNGYTF. Written as DNA, the CDR3 is TGCAGCGTTGGGGACAGGAATGGCTACACCTTC.

The chain uses TRBV27 and TRBJ1-6; no definite D call. CDR1 is MNHEY and CDR2 is SMNVEV in the germline V gene (reference sequence). The CDR3 spans 13 residues. Trimming removed 4 bases at V and 10 bases at J, with 11 bases between. The CDR3 sequence: CASSSREESPLHF. DNA of the CDR3: TGTGCCAGCAGTTCGAGGGAGGAATCACCCCTCCACTTT.

The chain employs TRBV4-1 and TRBJ2-3; D not resolved. The V gene lost 4 bases and the J gene lost 6 bases, with 20 bases spanning the gap. The germline V gene has CDR1 MGHRA and CDR2 YSYEKL. The length of the CDR3 is 16 residues. The CDR3 loop reads CASSPTSDLMWDTQYF. As DNA, the CDR3 is TGCGCCAGCAGCCCAACAAGCGACCTGATGTGGGATACGCAGTATTTT.

This rearrangement joins TRBV10-3 to TRBJ2-7, with a possible D match to TRBD2 (6 bases). This CDR3 comprises 15 residues. Trimming took 4 bases from V and 0 from J, leaving 13 bases between them. Germline CDR1 is ENHRY and CDR2 is SYGVKD. The CDR3 bases are TGTGCCATCAGTGCCGTGGCGGGGAGCTCCTACGAGCAGTACTTC. Translating it yields CAISAVAGSSYEQYF.

DNA of the CDR3: TGCAGCCAGAGGGCCTCGGGCGGTGAGCAGTTCTTC. This gives the protein CSQRASGGEQFF. V gene TRBV29-1 combines with J gene TRBJ2-1, with D perhaps TRBD2 (5 bases). The V end was cut by 8 bases, the J end by 9 bases, with 17 bases between. The germline V gene encodes CDR1 SQVTM and CDR2 ANQGSEA. The length of the CDR3 is 12 residues.

The chain joins TRBV28 to TRBJ1-1; no clear D. The V and J ends lost 1 base and 1 base respectively, with 4 bases between them. Germline CDR1 MDHEN, CDR2 SYDVKM. CDR3 length: 13 residues. The CDR3 DNA reads as TGTGCCAGCAGTTTATTATGGAACACTGAAGCTTTCTTT. Its protein product is CASSLLWNTEAFF.

The CDR3 loop reads CASSIRQGEGNGYTF. CDR3 in DNA: TGTGCCAGTAGTATTAGGCAGGGGGAAGGCAATGGCTACACCTTC. This chain connects TRBV19 to TRBJ1-2; 7 nucleotides line up with TRBD1. The CDR3 consists of 15 residues. Germline assignment: CDR1 LNHDA and CDR2 SQIVND (reference sequence). V shed 3 bases and J 6 bases; nucleotides not matched to a gene: 10. Together with reference TRBV19 and TRBJ1-2, the CDR3 gives the full variable domain: DGGITQSPKYLFRKEGQNVTLSCEQNLNHDAMYWYRQDPGQGLRLIYYSQIVNDFQKGDIAEGYSVSREKKESFPLTVTSAQKNPTAFYLCASSIRQGEGNGYTFGSGTRLTVV.

The V call is TRBV6-6, the J call TRBJ2-2, with 7 bases fitting TRBD1. This CDR3 comprises 16 residues. The germline V gene encodes CDR1 MNHNY and CDR2 SVGAGI (reference sequence). With V trimmed by 10 bases and J by 0 bases, 11 bases remained unmatched. CDR3 nucleotide sequence: TGTGCCACGACATCTACCGGGACAGCGAACACCGGGGAGCTGTTTTTT. Translating it yields CATTSTGTANTGELFF.

This clone showed up many times. This chain connects TRBV6-1 to TRBJ1-2; D gene ambiguous. This CDR3 is built from 12 residues. Trimming shortened V by 3 bases and J by 5 bases, and 7 bases separated the two germline ends. The germline gives CDR1 MNHNS, CDR2 SASEGT. The CDR3 DNA is TGTGCCAGCAGTGAGAGTAGTTATGGCTACACCTTC. Its translation is CASSESSYGYTF.

This chain uses TRBV19 with TRBJ1-5; possible D gene TRBD1, 5 bases. Germline-derived CDR1 and CDR2 are LNHDA and SQIVND (reference sequence). Trimming pared 3 bases from V and 3 bases from J, leaving 12 bases between. The length of the CDR3 is 15 residues. CDR3 in amino acids: CASSIKQGSNQPQHF. The CDR3, as DNA: TGTGCCAGTAGTATTAAGCAGGGTTCCAATCAGCCCCAGCATTTT.

This chain links TRBV28 with TRBJ2-7; D is ambiguous. V was cut by 4 bases and J by 6 bases, with 19 bases left in between. The V gene's germline CDR1 is MDHEN and CDR2 SYDVKM. The CDR3 sequence is 15 residues long. The CDR3 spells CASSSTTYPSSEQYF. The CDR3, as DNA: TGTGCCAGCAGTTCCACGACCTACCCTAGTAGCGAGCAGTACTTC.

The chain has TRBV5-1 and TRBJ1-1; D unresolved. V lost 1 base and J lost 5, with 12 bases in between. CDR3 size: 14 residues. Per the germline V gene, CDR1 is SGHRS and CDR2 is YFSETQ. CDR3 nucleotides: TGCGCCAGCAGCTTGCCTGAATCGGGGACTGAAGCTTTCTTT. Translation: CASSLPESGTEAFF.

The gene calls are TRBV5-6 and TRBJ2-7; D might be TRBD2 (6 bases). Germline V lookup: CDR1 SGHDT, CDR2 YYEEEE. V lost 2 bases and J lost 2, with 11 bases in between. The CDR3 has 14 amino acids. The CDR3 here is CASSLVSGAYEQYF. The CDR3 DNA sequence: TGTGCCAGCAGCTTAGTTAGCGGAGCCTACGAGCAGTACTTC.

J is TRBJ2-1 and V is TRBV5-6, with 10 nucleotides matching TRBD1. Looked up from germline, CDR1 is SGHDT and CDR2 is YYEEEE. Losses at the gene ends were 5 bases for V and 15 bases for J; bases not matched to a gene: 11. There are 13 residues in the CDR3. This chain's CDR3 is CASRPTGTGDRFF. In DNA, the CDR3 is TGTGCCAGCAGGCCAACCGGGACAGGGGACAGGTTCTTC.

This clone was seen a few times. V usage is TRBV4-1 and J usage is TRBJ2-2, with 10 bases fitting TRBD1. With 5 bases clipped from V and 6 bases from J, the junction kept 12 bases outside the gene matches. The CDR3 is 17 amino acids. Germline V gene lookup returns CDR1 MGHRA and CDR2 YSYEKL. CDR3 in DNA: TGCGCCAGCAGCTCGGCACTCGACAGGGGGCTGGCCGGGGAGCTGTTTTTT. This sequence encodes CASSSALDRGLAGELFF.

This chain connects TRBV9 to TRBJ2-3; D is possibly TRBD1 (6 bases). Germline V CDR1 and CDR2: SGDLS, YYNGEE. The CDR3 runs to 15 residues. Trimming took 2 bases from V and 5 from J, leaving 15 bases between them. CDR3 region: CASSVSQGSGDTQYF. In nucleotides, the CDR3 is TGTGCCAGCAGCGTGTCACAGGGTTCGGGAGATACGCAGTATTTT.

The chain links TRBV28 to TRBJ2-7; D is perhaps TRBD1 (5 bases). The germline V gene encodes CDR1 MDHEN and CDR2 SYDVKM. V dropped 2 bases and J dropped 2 bases, with 13 bases sitting between them. CDR3 length equals 15 residues. DNA of the CDR3: TGTGCCAGCAGTTTAAGGTCCAAAGGGGCCTACGAGCAGTACTTC. It specifies CASSLRSKGAYEQYF.

This clone was recorded a few times. The chain is built from TRBV30 and TRBJ1-5; D remains ambiguous. The CDR3 is 14 amino acids. V dropped 2 bases and J dropped 6 bases, with 14 bases sitting between them. The germline V gene has CDR1 GTSNPN and CDR2 SVGIG (reference sequence). The CDR3 DNA sequence: TGTGCCTGGAGTCAGAGCTCGGAGGGTCAGCCCCAGCATTTT. As protein: CAWSQSSEGQPQHF.

This chain uses TRBV19 with TRBJ1-1, with TRBD1 matching over 12 bases. The CDR3 extends over 17 amino acids. Per germline, CDR1 LNHDA and CDR2 SQIVND (reference sequence). J was trimmed by 6 bases and V by 4 bases; bases with no gene match: 12. CDR3: CASSRGQGAMELAEAFF. CDR3 nucleotides: TGTGCCAGTAGTAGGGGACAGGGGGCGATGGAACTCGCTGAAGCTTTCTTT.

This chain uses TRBV19 with TRBJ1-2; D ambiguous. This CDR3 contains 10 residues. The ends were cut back, 6 bases at V and 6 bases at J, with 5 bases in the middle. Germline-derived CDR1 and CDR2 are LNHDA and SQIVND (reference sequence). The chain's CDR3 is CASRRDGYTF. The CDR3 DNA reads as TGTGCCAGTAGGAGGGATGGCTACACCTTC.

The sample holds a few counts of this clone. The chain is built from TRBV28 and TRBJ1-4, with D unclear. CDR3 length equals 13 residues. The germline V gene has CDR1 MDHEN and CDR2 SYDVKM. The V gene lost 5 bases and the J gene lost 3 bases, with 7 bases spanning the gap. The CDR3 nucleotides are TGTGCCAGCAGTCGGGTCCCTAATGAAAAACTGTTTTTT. Translating it yields CASSRVPNEKLFF. The entire variable domain, with the rest obtained from reference TRBV28 and TRBJ1-4, is as follows: DVKVTQSSRYLVKRTGEKVFLECVQDMDHENMFWYRQDPGLGLRLIYFSYDVKMKEKGDIPEGYSVSREKKERFSLILESASTNQTSMYLCASSRVPNEKLFFGSGTQLSVL.

V usage is TRBV11-2 and J usage is TRBJ1-2; TRBD1 matches at 7 bases. Germline CDR1 reads SGHAT; CDR2 reads FQNNGV. The CDR3 length is 12 residues. The junction had 3 bases not matched to a gene; V was cut back by 5 bases and J by 6 bases. CDR3 DNA: TGTGCCAGCAGCACGACAGGGCATGGCTACACCTTC. It specifies CASSTTGHGYTF.

V usage is TRBV4-1 and J usage is TRBJ2-1, with D possibly matching TRBD2 (6 bases). CDR1 is MGHRA and CDR2 is YSYEKL in the germline V gene. CDR3 length equals 15 residues. V gave up 5 bases and J gave up 7 bases, with 18 bases separating them. The CDR3 sequence is CASSDLAVTSNEQFF. CDR3 DNA sequence: TGCGCCAGCAGCGACCTGGCGGTGACTAGTAATGAGCAGTTCTTC.

This rearrangement joins TRBV25-1 to TRBJ1-1, with a weak D call TRBD1 (5 bases). Trimming left V 4 bases short and J 1 base short, with 10 bases between. The germline V gene has CDR1 MGHDK and CDR2 SYGVNS. The CDR3 has 14 amino acids. CDR3 amino acids: CASSGGLPNTEAFF. As DNA, the CDR3 is TGTGCCAGCAGTGGGGGACTGCCGAACACTGAAGCTTTCTTT.

The gene calls are TRBV14 and TRBJ2-5; TRBD1 is a possible D gene (5 bases). The germline gives CDR1 SGHDN, CDR2 FVKESK. CDR3 size: 16 residues. Trimming removed 2 bases at V and 2 bases at J, with 15 bases between. For the CDR3, the DNA is TGTGCCAGCAGCCAAACGACAGAGAGACTTCAAGAGACCCAGTACTTC. Encoded protein: CASSQTTERLQETQYF.

The chain uses TRBV30 and TRBJ1-5, with a tentative D call TRBD1 (6 bases). The germline V gene has CDR1 GTSNPN and CDR2 SVGIG (reference sequence). The ends were cut back, 1 base at V and 1 base at J, with 11 bases in the middle. This CDR3 comprises 15 residues. CDR3 DNA sequence: TGTGCCTGGAGTGCCGGGGGGGCCAGCAATCAGCCCCAGCATTTT. Amino acids: CAWSAGGASNQPQHF.